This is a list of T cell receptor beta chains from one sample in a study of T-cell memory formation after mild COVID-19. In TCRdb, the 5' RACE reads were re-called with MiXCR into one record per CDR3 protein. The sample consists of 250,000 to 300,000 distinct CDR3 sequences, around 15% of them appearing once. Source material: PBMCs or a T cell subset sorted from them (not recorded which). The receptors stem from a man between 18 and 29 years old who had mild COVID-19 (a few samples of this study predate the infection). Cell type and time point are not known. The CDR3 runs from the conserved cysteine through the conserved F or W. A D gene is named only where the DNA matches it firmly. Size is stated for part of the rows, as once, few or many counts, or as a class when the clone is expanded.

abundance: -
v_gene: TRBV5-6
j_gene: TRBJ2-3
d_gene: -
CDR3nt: TGTGCCAGCAGCTTGCAGGGTCTCGGCACAGATACGCAGTATTTT
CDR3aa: CASSLQGLGTDTQYF

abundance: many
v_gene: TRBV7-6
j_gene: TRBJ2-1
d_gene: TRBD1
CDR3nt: TGTGCCAGCAGCTTCGGACAGGGCTCCTACAATGAGCAGTTCTTC
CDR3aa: CASSFGQGSYNEQFF

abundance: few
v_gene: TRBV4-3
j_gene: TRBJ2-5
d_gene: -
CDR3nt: TGCGCCAGCAGCCAAGACTGGCAGGGAGCAGAGACCCAGTACTTC
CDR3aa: CASSQDWQGAETQYF

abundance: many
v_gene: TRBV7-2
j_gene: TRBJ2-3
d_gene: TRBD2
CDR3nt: TGTGCCAGCAGCTTAAATAGCGGGGGGGATACGCAGTATTTT
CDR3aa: CASSLNSGGDTQYF

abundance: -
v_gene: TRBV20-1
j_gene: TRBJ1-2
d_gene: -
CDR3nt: TGCAGTGCTTCGGACTCTCGCAGGGGATCGGCCTATGGCTACACCTTC
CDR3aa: CSASDSRRGSAYGYTF

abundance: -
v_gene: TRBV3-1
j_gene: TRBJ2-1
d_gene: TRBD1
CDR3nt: TGTGCCAGCAGCCCCGGGACAGGGGTAGAGCAGTTCTTC
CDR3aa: CASSPGTGVEQFF

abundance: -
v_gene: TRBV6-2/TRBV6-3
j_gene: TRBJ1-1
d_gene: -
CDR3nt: TGTGCCAGCAGCTCCCCCGCCATCCACACTGAAGCTTTCTTT
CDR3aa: CASSSPAIHTEAFF

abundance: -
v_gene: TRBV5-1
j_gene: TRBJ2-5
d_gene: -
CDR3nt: TGCGCCAGCAGCTTCGGCCGGGGGAGTCAAGAGACCCAGTACTTC
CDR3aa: CASSFGRGSQETQYF

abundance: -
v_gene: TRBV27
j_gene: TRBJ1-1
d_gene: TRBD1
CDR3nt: TGTGCCAGCATCTTGACAGGGGGGAACACTGAAGCTTTCTTT
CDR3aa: CASILTGGNTEAFF

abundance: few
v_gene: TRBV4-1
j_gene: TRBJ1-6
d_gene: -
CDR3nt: TGCGCCAGCAGCCCCACCGGGATCTCGGGGTCACCCCTCCACTTT
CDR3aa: CASSPTGISGSPLHF

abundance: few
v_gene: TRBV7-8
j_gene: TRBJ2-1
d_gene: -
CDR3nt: TGTGCCAGCAGCTTGGGTCGTATTTCGGAGCAGTTCTTC
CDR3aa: CASSLGRISEQFF

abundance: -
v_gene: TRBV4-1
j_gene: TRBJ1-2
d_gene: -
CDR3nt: TGCGCCAGCAGCCAAGTGACGGGATATGGCTACACCTTC
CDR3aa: CASSQVTGYGYTF

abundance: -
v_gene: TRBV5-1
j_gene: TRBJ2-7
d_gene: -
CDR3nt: TGCGCCAGCAGCCTGATTGGAGGGCCCGAGCAGTACTTC
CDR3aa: CASSLIGGPEQYF

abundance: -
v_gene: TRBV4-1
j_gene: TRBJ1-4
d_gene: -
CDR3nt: TGCGCCAGCAGCCAAGTCCTCCAGGAAAAACTGTTTTTT
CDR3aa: CASSQVLQEKLFF

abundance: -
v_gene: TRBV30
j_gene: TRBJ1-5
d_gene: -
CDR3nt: TGTGCCTGGAGAGGCAGCGACTATCAGCCCCAGCATTTT
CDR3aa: CAWRGSDYQPQHF

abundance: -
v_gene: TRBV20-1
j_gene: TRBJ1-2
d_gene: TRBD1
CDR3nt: TGCAGTGCGGAGGACAGGCAAACTAACTATGGCTACACCTTC
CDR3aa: CSAEDRQTNYGYTF

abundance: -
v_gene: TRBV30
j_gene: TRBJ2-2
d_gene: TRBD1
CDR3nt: TGTGCCTGGAGTGTACGTCAGGGGGTCGCCGGGGAGCTGTTTTTT
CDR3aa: CAWSVRQGVAGELFF

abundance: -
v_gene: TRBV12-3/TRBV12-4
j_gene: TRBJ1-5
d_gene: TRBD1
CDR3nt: TGTGCCAGCAGCGTCAGGGGGCGCGGAGGTAATCAGCCCCAGCATTTT
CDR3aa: CASSVRGRGGNQPQHF

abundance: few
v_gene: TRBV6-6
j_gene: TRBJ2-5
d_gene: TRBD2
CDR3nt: TGTGCCAGCAGTCACTCCCGGACTAGCGAAGAGACCCAGTACTTC
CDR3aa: CASSHSRTSEETQYF

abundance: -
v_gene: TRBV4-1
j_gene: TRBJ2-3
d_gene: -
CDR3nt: TGCGCCAGCAGCCAACTTATCGTCAGAGGAACGGGGACAGATACGCAGTATTTT
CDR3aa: CASSQLIVRGTGTDTQYF

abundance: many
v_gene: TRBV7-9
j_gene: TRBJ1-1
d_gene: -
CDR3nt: TGTGCCAGCAGCTTAACAGATAGTGACAGCGAAGCTTTCTTT
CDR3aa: CASSLTDSDSEAFF

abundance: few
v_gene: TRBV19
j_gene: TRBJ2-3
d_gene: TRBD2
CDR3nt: TGTGCCAGTAGTGTACTAGCGGGGGGCCGCACAGATACGCAGTATTTT
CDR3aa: CASSVLAGGRTDTQYF

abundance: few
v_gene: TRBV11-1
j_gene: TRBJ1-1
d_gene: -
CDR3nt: TGTGCCAGCAGCGGTGGGCTGGGGGACACTGAAGCTTTCTTT
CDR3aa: CASSGGLGDTEAFF

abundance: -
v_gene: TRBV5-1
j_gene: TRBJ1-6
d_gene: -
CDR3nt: TGCGCCAGCAGCCGGACGGCGGGGACCGTAAATTCACCCCTCCACTTT
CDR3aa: CASSRTAGTVNSPLHF

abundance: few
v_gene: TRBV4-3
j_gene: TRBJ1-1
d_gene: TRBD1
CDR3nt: TGCGCCAGCAGCCAAGACAGGGGGGACGAAGCTTTCTTT
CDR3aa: CASSQDRGDEAFF

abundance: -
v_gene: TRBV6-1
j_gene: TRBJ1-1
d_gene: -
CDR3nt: TGTGCCAGCAGCCGAGCCCTTCTGTCCGGCACTGAAGCTTTCTTT
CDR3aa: CASSRALLSGTEAFF

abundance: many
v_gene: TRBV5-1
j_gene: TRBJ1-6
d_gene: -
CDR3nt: TGCGCCAGCAGCAGGGTCTATAATTCACCCCTCCACTTT
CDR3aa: CASSRVYNSPLHF

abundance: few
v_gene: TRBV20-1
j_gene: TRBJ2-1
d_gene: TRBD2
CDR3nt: TGCAGTGCTTCCAATGCCGGGACTAGAGGTGGTGAGCAGTTCTTC
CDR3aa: CSASNAGTRGGEQFF

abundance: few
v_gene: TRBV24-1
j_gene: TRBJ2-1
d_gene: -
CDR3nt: TGTGCCACCAGTGGTTCCCTTGGGGTCAATGAGCAGTTCTTC
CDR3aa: CATSGSLGVNEQFF

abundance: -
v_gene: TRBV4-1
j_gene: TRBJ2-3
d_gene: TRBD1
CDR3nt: TGCGCCAGCAGCCCGACCGGGACAGGGACCACAGATACGCAGTATTTT
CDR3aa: CASSPTGTGTTDTQYF

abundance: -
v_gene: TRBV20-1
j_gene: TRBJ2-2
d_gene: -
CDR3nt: TGCAGTGCTAGAGGCCCGGGGGAAGTCACCGGGGAGCTGTTTTTT
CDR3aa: CSARGPGEVTGELFF

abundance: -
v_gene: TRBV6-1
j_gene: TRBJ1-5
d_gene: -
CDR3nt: TGTGCCACCACAGGGAACACCGATGATCAGCCCCAGCATTTT
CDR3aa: CATTGNTDDQPQHF

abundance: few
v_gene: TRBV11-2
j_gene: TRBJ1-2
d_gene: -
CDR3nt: TGTGCCAGCAGCTTAAAAGTAGACCTACAGGTTAACAAGGGGGGCTACACCTTC
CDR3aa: CASSLKVDLQVNKGGYTF

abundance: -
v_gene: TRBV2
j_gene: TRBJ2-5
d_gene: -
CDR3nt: TGTGCCAGCAGTGAGACGTTGGTCGGGGAGACCCAGTACTTC
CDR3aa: CASSETLVGETQYF

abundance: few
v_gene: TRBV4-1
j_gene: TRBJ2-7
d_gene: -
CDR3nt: TGCGCCAGCAGTCGTCCGGGGGAAAGGGGAGAGCAGTACTTC
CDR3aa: CASSRPGERGEQYF

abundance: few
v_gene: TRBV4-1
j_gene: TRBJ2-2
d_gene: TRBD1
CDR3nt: TGCGCCAGCAGCCGGAGAGGGGGCGGCGGGGAGCTGTTTTTT
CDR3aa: CASSRRGGGGELFF

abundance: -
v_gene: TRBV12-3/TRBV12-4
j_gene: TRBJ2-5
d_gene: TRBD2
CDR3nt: TGTGCCAGCAGTCCGCCGGGAGCGGGGGGGCAAGAGACCCAGTACTTC
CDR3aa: CASSPPGAGGQETQYF

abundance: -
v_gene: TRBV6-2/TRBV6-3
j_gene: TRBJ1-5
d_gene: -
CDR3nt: TGTGCCAGCAGTTTTTGGACGGACAATCAGCCCCAGCATTTT
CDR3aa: CASSFWTDNQPQHF

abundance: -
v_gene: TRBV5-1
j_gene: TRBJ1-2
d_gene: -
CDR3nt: TGCGCCAGCAGCTTTCCTGAGAACTATGGCTACACCTTC
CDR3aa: CASSFPENYGYTF

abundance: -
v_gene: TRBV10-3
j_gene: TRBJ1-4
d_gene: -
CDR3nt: TGTGCCACCCAACTGGCGGGGGGCGAAAAACTGTTTTTT
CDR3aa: CATQLAGGEKLFF

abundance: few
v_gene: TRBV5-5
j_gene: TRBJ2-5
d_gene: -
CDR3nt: TGTGCCAGCAGCTTGGGGGACGGTGGGTGGTACCAAGAGACCCAGTACTTC
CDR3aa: CASSLGDGGWYQETQYF

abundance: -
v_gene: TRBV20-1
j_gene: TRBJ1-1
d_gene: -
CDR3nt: TGCAGTGCGGTGGGCAATATCGGTTGGATGAACACTGAAGCTTTCTTT
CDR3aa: CSAVGNIGWMNTEAFF

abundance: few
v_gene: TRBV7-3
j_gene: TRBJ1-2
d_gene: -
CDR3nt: TGTGCCAGCAGCTCGACCAAAGAGGATGGCTACACCTTC
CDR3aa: CASSSTKEDGYTF

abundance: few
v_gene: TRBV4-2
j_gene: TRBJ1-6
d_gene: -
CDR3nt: TGTGCCAGCAGCCAAGGGACCGCAATCAACTTAGGGTCACCCCTCCACTTT
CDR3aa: CASSQGTAINLGSPLHF

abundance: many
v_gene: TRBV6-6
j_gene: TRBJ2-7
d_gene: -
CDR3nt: TGTGCCAGCACAACGGTTCCCTACGAGCAGTACTTC
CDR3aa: CASTTVPYEQYF

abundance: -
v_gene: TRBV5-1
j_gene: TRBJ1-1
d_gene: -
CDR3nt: TGCGCCAGCAGCTCCGGACTCACTGAAGCTTTCTTT
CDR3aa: CASSSGLTEAFF

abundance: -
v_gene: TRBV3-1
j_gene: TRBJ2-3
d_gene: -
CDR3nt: TGTGCCAGCAGCCAAGTACTAGAGATCACAGATACGCAGTATTTT
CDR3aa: CASSQVLEITDTQYF

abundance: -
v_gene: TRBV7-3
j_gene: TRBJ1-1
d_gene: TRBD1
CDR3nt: TGTGCCAGCAGCCCGGACAGGATGAACACTGAAGCTTTCTTT
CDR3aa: CASSPDRMNTEAFF

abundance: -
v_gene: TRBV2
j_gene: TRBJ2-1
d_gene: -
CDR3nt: TGTGCCAGCAGGTCCGGGACCGCCGCCTACAATGAGCAGTTCTTC
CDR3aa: CASRSGTAAYNEQFF

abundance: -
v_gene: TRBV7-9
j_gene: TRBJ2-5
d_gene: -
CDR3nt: TGTGCCAGCAGCTCACCCGGACAGTCGATCCAAGAGACCCAGTACTTC
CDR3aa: CASSSPGQSIQETQYF

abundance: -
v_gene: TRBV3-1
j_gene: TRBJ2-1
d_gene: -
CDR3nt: TGTGCCAGCAGCCAGTGGACTGCCAATGAGCAGTTCTTC
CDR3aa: CASSQWTANEQFF

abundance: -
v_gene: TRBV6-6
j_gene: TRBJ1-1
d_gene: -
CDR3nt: TGTGCCAGCAGTTATTCGTCAGCTTTCTTT
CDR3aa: CASSYSSAFF

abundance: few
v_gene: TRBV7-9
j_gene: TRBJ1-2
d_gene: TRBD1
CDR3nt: TGTGCCAGCAGCTTAGTCCTGGGACAGGGGTGGTTGGACTATGGCTACACCTTC
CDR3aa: CASSLVLGQGWLDYGYTF

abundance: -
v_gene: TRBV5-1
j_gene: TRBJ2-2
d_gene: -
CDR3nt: TGCGCCAGCAGCTTTGTCGATGGAACCGGGGAGCTGTTTTTT
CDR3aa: CASSFVDGTGELFF

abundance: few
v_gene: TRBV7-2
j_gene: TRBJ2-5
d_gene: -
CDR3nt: TGTGCCAGCAGCCGGAGACAGCTTCGGCAAGAGACCCAGTACTTC
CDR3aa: CASSRRQLRQETQYF